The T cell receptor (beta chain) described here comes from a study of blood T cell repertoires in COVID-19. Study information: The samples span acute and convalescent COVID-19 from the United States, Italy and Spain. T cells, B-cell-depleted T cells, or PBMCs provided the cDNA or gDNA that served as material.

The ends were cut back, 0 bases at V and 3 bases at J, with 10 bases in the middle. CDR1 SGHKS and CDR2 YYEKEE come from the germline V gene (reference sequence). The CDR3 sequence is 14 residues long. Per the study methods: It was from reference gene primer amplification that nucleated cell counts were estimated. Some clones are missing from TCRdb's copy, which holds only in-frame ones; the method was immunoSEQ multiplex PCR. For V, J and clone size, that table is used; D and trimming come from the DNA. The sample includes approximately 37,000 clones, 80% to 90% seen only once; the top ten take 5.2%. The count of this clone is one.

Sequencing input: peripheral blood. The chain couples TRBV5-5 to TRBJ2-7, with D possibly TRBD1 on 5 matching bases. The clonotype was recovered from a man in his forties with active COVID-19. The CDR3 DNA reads TGTGCCAGCAGCTTGGAGGGGCTAGACTACGAGCAGTACTTC. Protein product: CASSLEGLDYEQYF.